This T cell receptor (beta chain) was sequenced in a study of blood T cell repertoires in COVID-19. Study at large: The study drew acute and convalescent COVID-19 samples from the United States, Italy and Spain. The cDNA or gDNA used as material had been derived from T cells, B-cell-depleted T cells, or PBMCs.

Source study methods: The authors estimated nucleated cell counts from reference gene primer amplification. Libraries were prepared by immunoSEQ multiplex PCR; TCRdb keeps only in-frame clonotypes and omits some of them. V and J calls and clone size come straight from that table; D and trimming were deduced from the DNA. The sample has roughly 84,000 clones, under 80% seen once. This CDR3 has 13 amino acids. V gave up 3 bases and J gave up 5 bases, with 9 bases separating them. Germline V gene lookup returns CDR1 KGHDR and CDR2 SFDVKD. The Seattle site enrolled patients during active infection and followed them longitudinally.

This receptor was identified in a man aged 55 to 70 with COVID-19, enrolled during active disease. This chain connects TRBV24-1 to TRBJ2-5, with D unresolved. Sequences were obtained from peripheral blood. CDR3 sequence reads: CATSDGLLETQYF. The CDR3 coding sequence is TGTGCCACCAGTGATGGCCTGTTGGAGACCCAGTACTTC.